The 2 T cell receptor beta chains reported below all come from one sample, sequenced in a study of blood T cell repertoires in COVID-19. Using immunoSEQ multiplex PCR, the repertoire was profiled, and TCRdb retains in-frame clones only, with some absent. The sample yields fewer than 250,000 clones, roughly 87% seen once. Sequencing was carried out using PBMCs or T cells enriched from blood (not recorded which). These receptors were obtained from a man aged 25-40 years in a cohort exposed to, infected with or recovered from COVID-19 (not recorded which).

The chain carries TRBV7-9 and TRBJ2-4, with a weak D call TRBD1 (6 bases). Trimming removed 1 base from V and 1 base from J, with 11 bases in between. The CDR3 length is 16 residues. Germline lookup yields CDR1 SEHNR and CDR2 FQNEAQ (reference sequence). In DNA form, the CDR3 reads TGTGCCAGCAGCTTAGAGGCAGGGGCGGCCAAAAACATTCAGTACTTC. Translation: CASSLEAGAAKNIQYF.

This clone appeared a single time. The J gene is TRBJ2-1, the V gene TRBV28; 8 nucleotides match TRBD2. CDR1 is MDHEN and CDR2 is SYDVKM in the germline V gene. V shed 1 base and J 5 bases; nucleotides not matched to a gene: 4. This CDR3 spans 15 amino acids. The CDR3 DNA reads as TGTGCCAGCAGTTTATTGGGTAGCGGGGACAATGAGCAGTTCTTC. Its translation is CASSLLGSGDNEQFF.